One sample yielded the 15 T cell receptor beta chains listed below, sequenced in a study of Ad26.COV2.S vaccination and SARS-CoV-2 variants (dated by TCRdb to 2020 to 2022). The method was the immunoSEQ multiplex PCR assay. Not all clones reach the TCRdb copy of this immuneACCESS table, which keeps in-frame sequences only. Checked studies attribute under half of the gap to unresolved V genes and leave the rest unexplained. Here the sample has some 390,000 clones; 75% to 90% occur a single time. The biggest ten clones account for approximately 1.9% of the sample. This sample's treatment or condition label indicates: about 20 received Ad26.COV2.S at low or high dose, single or two shots; about 5 received placebo; per-sample allocation not given. Repertoires of vaccine and placebo recipients were sequenced from samples collected on day 63 after the first injection. Sequencing used peripheral blood, obtained in a trial of Ad26.COV2.S vaccine versus placebo. All receptors come from a person aged 18-65 years who received the Ad26.COV2.S COVID-19 vaccine or a placebo.

This sequence joins TRBV28 and TRBJ2-7; D is uncertain. The germline V and J ends were trimmed by 2 bases and 5 bases, with 16 bases remaining between them. CDR3 size: 15 residues. CDR1 and CDR2 (germline): MDHEN, SYDVKM. CDR3 protein: CASSLLYKINDEQYF. Written as DNA, the CDR3 is TGTGCCAGCAGTTTACTGTACAAAATTAACGACGAGCAGTACTTC.

J is TRBJ2-1 and V is TRBV19; D unresolved. V shed 4 bases and J shed 7 bases, with 20 bases lying between them. The V gene's germline CDR1 is LNHDA and CDR2 SQIVND (reference sequence). This CDR3 is built from 16 residues. The CDR3 sequence is CASSNTQRRGLNEQFF. CDR3 in DNA: TGTGCCAGTAGTAACACCCAAAGGAGAGGTCTGAATGAGCAGTTCTTC.

The gene calls are TRBV9 and TRBJ1-3; possibly TRBD1 for D (6 bases). This CDR3 has 16 residues. The V gene lost 0 bases and the J gene lost 0 bases, with 10 bases spanning the gap. Germline CDR1 and CDR2: SGDLS and YYNGEE. CDR3 residues: CASSVGTGSSGNTIYF. The CDR3 coding sequence is TGTGCCAGCAGCGTAGGAACAGGGTCCTCTGGAAACACCATATATTTT.

The rearrangement links TRBV5-5 to TRBJ2-5; the D call may be TRBD1 or TRBD2 (6 bases each). The CDR3 extends over 16 amino acids. The germline CDR1 and CDR2 sequences are SGHKS and YYEKEE (reference sequence). Deletions cut 4 bases from V and 4 bases from J, with 20 bases between. CDR3 coding DNA: TGTGCCAGCAGCATAGCGCTCGCCGGGGGCGGAGAGACCCAGTACTTC. Translating gives CASSIALAGGGETQYF.

The V call is TRBV2, the J call TRBJ1-1, with D perhaps matching TRBD1 (5 bases). The CDR3 has 14 amino acids. V lost 6 bases to trimming and J lost 1 base, with 12 bases between them. Germline CDR1 and CDR2: SNHLY and FYNNEI. Here the CDR3 reads CASRAGRANTEAFF. CDR3 in DNA: TGTGCCAGCAGGGCGGGACGGGCGAACACTGAAGCTTTCTTT.

The chain links TRBV5-1 to TRBJ2-7, with TRBD2 identical over 9 bases. This CDR3 contains 14 residues. V shed 0 bases, J shed 6 bases, and the junction held 4 bases outside the gene matches. The germline V gene encodes CDR1 SGHRS and CDR2 YFSETQ. The DNA of the CDR3 is TGCGCCAGCAGCTTGGTTAGCGGGAGCCTCGAGCAGTACTTC. This translates into CASSLVSGSLEQYF.

The chain uses TRBV15 and TRBJ2-5; 8 bases map to TRBD2. The CDR3 runs to 16 residues. The ends lost 0 bases at V and 5 bases at J; junction bases unmatched: 8. Germline CDR1 and CDR2: LNHNV and YYDKDF (reference sequence). The CDR3 coding sequence is TGTGCCACCAGCAGAGATTGGACTAGCCTGGCGGAGACCCAGTACTTC. It specifies CATSRDWTSLAETQYF.

Here the CDR3 reads CAWSVREDTEAFF. The CDR3 DNA follows: TGTGCCTGGAGTGTTAGGGAGGACACTGAAGCTTTCTTT. The chain has TRBV30 and TRBJ1-1; D is unresolved. Trimming removed 0 bases from V and 3 bases from J, with 8 bases in between. Germline V gene sequence: CDR1 GTSNPN, CDR2 SVGIG (reference sequence). This CDR3 is built from 13 residues.

About this clone itself: The sample contains more than one DNA sequence encoding this CDR3. In DNA form, the CDR3 reads TGTGCCAGCAGTACAGATACGCAGTATTTT. It yields the protein CASSTDTQYF. The V and J genes are TRBV12-3 or TRBV12-4 and TRBJ2-3; D unclear. V lost 5 bases and J 3 bases, leaving 0 bases between the germline ends. CDR3 size: 10 residues.

This sequence joins TRBV14 and TRBJ1-1; D gene unclear. The V end lost 4 bases, the J end lost 10 bases, and 16 bases lay between the germline ends. The germline V gene encodes CDR1 SGHDN and CDR2 FVKESK. The CDR3 contains 13 residues. CDR3 nucleotide sequence: TGTGCCAGCAGCCCACAGATAGTGGGAGTAGCTTTCTTT. Its translation: CASSPQIVGVAFF.

Of note for this clone: Distinct nucleotide sequences in the sample also encode this CDR3. The chain employs TRBV9 and TRBJ2-6; D unclear. CDR1 is SGDLS, CDR2 YYNGEE, per germline. This CDR3 spans 13 amino acids. V gave up 3 bases and J gave up 1 base, with 2 bases separating them. This CDR3 is CASSASGANVLTF. CDR3 sequence (DNA): TGTGCCAGCAGCGCGTCTGGGGCCAACGTCCTGACTTTC. Complete variable domain (other parts from reference TRBV9 and TRBJ2-6): DSGVTQTPKHLITATGQRVTLRCSPRSGDLSVYWYQQSLDQGLQFLIQYYNGEERAKGNILERFSAQQFPDLHSELNLSSLELGDSALYFCASSASGANVLTFGAGSRLTVL.

This chain uses TRBV4-1 with TRBJ2-1, with 8 bases fitting TRBD2. Germline V lookup: CDR1 MGHRA, CDR2 YSYEKL. V lost 1 base to trimming and J lost 5 bases; unmatched junction nucleotides: 4. This CDR3 comprises 15 residues. CDR3 amino acids: CASSQGISGDNEQFF. The CDR3 DNA sequence: TGCGCCAGCAGCCAAGGGATTAGCGGGGACAATGAGCAGTTCTTC.

This chain joins TRBV7-3 and TRBJ2-1, with 10 bases identical to TRBD2. Germline CDR1 and CDR2: SGHTA and FQGTGA. CDR3 length: 15 residues. With 3 bases clipped from V and 6 bases from J, the junction kept 5 bases outside the gene matches. CDR3 in amino acids: CASSLPGLAFNEQFF. In DNA, the CDR3 is TGTGCCAGCAGCTTGCCGGGACTAGCGTTCAATGAGCAGTTCTTC.

This clone was seen a few times. V and J are TRBV7-9 and TRBJ1-1; no clear D gene. Germline CDR1 and CDR2: SEHNR and FQNEAQ (reference sequence). Trimming removed 2 bases from V and 5 bases from J, with 6 bases in between. This CDR3 has 12 residues. The CDR3 DNA sequence: TGTGCCAGCAGCTTATCCGGGACTGAAGCTTTCTTT. Residues: CASSLSGTEAFF.

The genes are TRBV7-9 and TRBJ2-3; 7 bases line up with TRBD2. The CDR3 has 12 residues. With 0 bases clipped from V and 9 bases from J, the junction kept 0 bases outside the gene matches. Germline V CDR1 and CDR2: SEHNR, FQNEAQ (reference sequence). The CDR3 sequence is CASSLAGGTQYF. The CDR3 nucleotides are TGTGCCAGCAGCTTAGCGGGAGGGACGCAGTATTTT.